Sequencing of this TCR beta chain was carried out in a study of graft-versus-host responses after intestinal transplantation. At the level of the study: Each recipient received a multivisceral, liver-intestinal, or isolated intestinal graft. Each recipient received anti-thymocyte globulin induction, then tacrolimus and steroids for approximately three years.

Clones were read by immunoSEQ multiplex PCR, and TCRdb kept only the in-frame ones, dropping some. The sample records 81,000 or so clones, approximately 95% being singletons. Trimming took 3 bases from V and 0 from J; bases not matched to a gene: 8. The CDR3 extends over 16 amino acids. Germline assignment: CDR1 SGHTA and CDR2 FQGNSA. Worth noting for this clone: The antigen remains unidentified.

Findings and limits, study-wide: Marrow from the recipient contained GvH clones, some of which had appeared first in ileum or blood.

The genes are TRBV7-2 and TRBJ2-7, with 7 nucleotides matching TRBD2. This receptor was taken from a human donor who was the organ donor for an intestinal transplant. The source was unstimulated CD8+ T cells sorted from spleen or lymph node cells, collected before transplant. CDR3 nucleotides: TGTGCCAGCAGCTTTGGGGGGGGAGGGCTCTCCTACGAGCAGTACTTC. It specifies CASSFGGGGLSYEQYF.